The 24 T cell receptor beta chains presented below share a single source sample, sequenced in a study of patients and donors after allogeneic stem cell transplantation (dated by TCRdb to the early 2020s). Library prep was done by RT-PCR. The sequencer was a NextSeq 550. TCRdb reran the public reads through fastp at Q25 and MiXCR, keeping productive beta chains. Every CDR3 protein is listed once, alongside the most common genes and DNA of its rows. This sample is represented by some 200,000 distinct CDR3 sequences; more than 35% of them were singletons. Approximately 30% of the sample lies in the top ten. Source material: blood, either unsorted or a sorted T cell fraction (not recorded which). These receptors were taken from a human donor who was either an allogeneic HSCT recipient or a stem cell or donor lymphocyte infusion donor (not recorded which). It is not recorded whose cells these are; they may come from a transplant donor.

The rearrangement uses TRBV4-1 and TRBJ2-7; no definite D call. Germline values: CDR1 MGHRA, CDR2 YSYEKL. Trimming cost V 5 bases and J 3 bases, with 5 bases left between them. The CDR3 is made up of 11 amino acids. Here the CDR3 DNA reads TGCGCCAGCAGCAACGACTACGAGCAGTACTTC. Protein sequence: CASSNDYEQYF.

This clonotype has only a few counts. The rearrangement links TRBV29-1 to TRBJ1-1; D is uncertain. Germline lookup yields CDR1 SQVTM and CDR2 ANQGSEA. This CDR3 contains 13 residues. Between the trimmed V and J ends, which lost 2 bases and 2 bases, there was a span of 9 bases. For the CDR3, the DNA is TGCAGCGTTGAAACGGGAACCAACACTGAAGCTTTCTTT. It codes for CSVETGTNTEAFF.

This clonotype has a handful of counts. This chain uses TRBV6-6 with TRBJ1-5; no clear D. Germline CDR1 is MNHNY and CDR2 is SVGAGI (reference sequence). The CDR3 is made up of 14 amino acids. V was shortened by 2 bases and J by 7 bases, with 12 bases between the two germline ends. CDR3 loop: CASSYTDTGQPQHF. CDR3 DNA: TGTGCCAGCAGTTACACCGATACGGGCCAGCCCCAGCATTTT.

This CDR3 reads CASSQDHRPNTEAFF. In nucleotides, the CDR3 is TGTGCCAGCAGCCAAGACCACCGTCCGAACACTGAAGCTTTCTTT. The chain recombines TRBV4-2 with TRBJ1-1; no firm D call. CDR3 length: 15 amino acids. Between the trimmed V and J ends, which lost 0 bases and 1 base, there was a span of 9 bases. Germline lookup yields CDR1 LGHNA and CDR2 YNFKEQ.

The rearrangement joins TRBV20-1 to TRBJ2-7; D uncertain. Germline assignment: CDR1 DFQATT and CDR2 SNEGSKA (reference sequence). V was clipped by 6 bases and J by 0 bases, with 12 bases between them. The CDR3 is made up of 13 amino acids. The CDR3 region is CSAPMRFSYEQYF. The CDR3 nucleotides read TGCAGTGCCCCCATGCGGTTCTCCTACGAGCAGTACTTC.

This clonotype was counted between two and nine times. The chain is built from TRBV12-3 or TRBV12-4 and TRBJ2-7, with TRBD2 matching over 9 bases. The ends lost 6 bases at V and 2 bases at J; junction bases unmatched: 8. The length of the CDR3 is 15 residues. CDR3 nucleotides: TGTGCCAGCAGCCAAGCGGGAGGTGGCACCTACGAGCAGTACTTC. Protein sequence: CASSQAGGGTYEQYF.

The J gene is TRBJ2-1, the V gene TRBV7-6; 15 positions agree with TRBD2. This CDR3 comprises 18 residues. Germline-derived CDR1 and CDR2 are SGHVS and FNYEAQ. Germline trimming cut 1 base from V and 5 bases from J; bases unmatched to any gene: 6. CDR3 sequence reads: CASSLEGLAGGLHNEQFF. CDR3 in DNA: TGTGCCAGCAGCTTAGAGGGACTAGCGGGAGGTCTACACAATGAGCAGTTCTTC. Using reference TRBV7-6 and TRBJ2-1 for the parts outside the CDR3, the full variable domain is GAGVSQSPRYKVTKRGQDVALRCDPISGHVSLYWYRQALGQGPEFLTYFNYEAQQDKSGLPNDRFSAERPEGSISTLTIQRTEQRDSAMYRCASSLEGLAGGLHNEQFFGPGTRLTVL.

The V gene is TRBV28, the J gene TRBJ2-7; D remains unclear. Germline lookup yields CDR1 MDHEN and CDR2 SYDVKM. The CDR3 spans 12 residues. The ends were cut back, 1 base at V and 4 bases at J, with 5 bases in the middle. This CDR3 reads CASSLYPYEQYF. DNA for the CDR3: TGTGCCAGCAGTTTATATCCTTACGAGCAGTACTTC.

This clonotype showed up many times. V and J are TRBV29-1 and TRBJ1-1; TRBD1 agrees at 7 bases. Germline V gene data show CDR1 as SQVTM and CDR2 as ANQGSEA. The CDR3 extends over 13 amino acids. V was clipped by 7 bases and J by 1 base; unmatched bases: 6. CDR3 sequence: CSAAGGPNTEAFF. CDR3 nucleotide sequence: TGCAGCGCCGCAGGGGGACCGAACACTGAAGCTTTCTTT.

A few counts support this clonotype. The chain recombines TRBV28 with TRBJ1-3; D is unresolved. Trimming removed 2 bases from V and 6 bases from J, with 17 bases in between. Germline-derived CDR1 and CDR2 are MDHEN and SYDVKM. This CDR3 region has 16 residues. The CDR3: CASSLIEVAGENTIYF. In DNA form, the CDR3 reads TGTGCCAGCAGTTTAATAGAAGTTGCTGGGGAAAACACCATATATTTT.

In its sample, this clonotype was seen a few times. The V call is TRBV20-1, the J call TRBJ1-2, with D hard to call. Germline assignment: CDR1 DFQATT and CDR2 SNEGSKA (reference sequence). CDR3 length: 13 amino acids. V lost 3 bases and J 1 base, leaving 9 bases between the germline ends. CDR3 in amino acids: CSASPSHNYGYTF. The CDR3 DNA follows: TGCAGTGCTAGCCCGTCTCATAACTATGGCTACACCTTC.

In its sample, this clonotype was seen a few times. The chain recombines TRBV5-1 with TRBJ1-4; D possibly corresponds to TRBD1 (5 bases). The CDR3 covers 16 residues. Germline V lookup: CDR1 SGHRS, CDR2 YFSETQ. V lost 4 bases and J 8 bases, leaving 21 bases between the germline ends. This CDR3 is CASSPKHKGNEEKLFF. In DNA, the CDR3 is TGCGCCAGCAGCCCGAAACACAAGGGGAACGAAGAAAAACTGTTTTTT.

The table lists this clonotype with a few counts. The chain links TRBV12-3 or TRBV12-4 to TRBJ1-5; no firm D call. The ends were cut back, 8 bases at V and 2 bases at J, with 16 bases in the middle. The CDR3 is 15 residues long. The CDR3 bases are TGTGCCAGCGTAGGCAGGCAAGAGGGCAATCAGCCCCAGCATTTT. It translates to CASVGRQEGNQPQHF.

This clonotype has a handful of counts. The V call is TRBV27, the J call TRBJ1-1, with D uncertain. The CDR3 totals 14 residues. Trimming cost V 0 bases and J 2 bases, with 7 bases left between them. Germline loops: CDR1 MNHEY, CDR2 SMNVEV (reference sequence). CDR3 residues: CASSLSQFNTEAFF. CDR3 nucleotides: TGTGCCAGCAGTTTATCGCAGTTCAACACTGAAGCTTTCTTT.

This chain connects TRBV7-6 to TRBJ2-1, with D possibly matching TRBD2 (6 bases). V gave up 1 base and J gave up 4 bases, with 17 bases separating them. CDR3 length: 17 residues. The germline CDR1 and CDR2 sequences are SGHVS and FNYEAQ. The CDR3 region is CASSLDLRTSGYNEQFF. CDR3 nucleotides: TGTGCCAGCAGCTTAGACCTACGGACGAGCGGGTACAATGAGCAGTTCTTC.

V and J are TRBV5-1 and TRBJ2-1; 14 positions match TRBD2. Losses at the gene ends were 1 base for V and 9 bases for J; bases not matched to a gene: 3. This CDR3 region has 15 residues. CDR1 and CDR2 from the germline V gene are SGHRS and YFSETQ. CDR3 sequence (DNA): TGCGCCAGCAGCTTGCCGGGACTAGCGGGAGCTGAGCAGTTCTTC. This codes for CASSLPGLAGAEQFF.

The rearrangement uses TRBV10-3 and TRBJ2-7, with TRBD1 identical over 10 bases. Unmatched junction bases numbered 9, after V lost 10 bases and J lost 6 bases. Per the germline V gene, CDR1 is ENHRY and CDR2 is SYGVKD. This CDR3 comprises 13 residues. In nucleotides, the CDR3 is TGTGCCACCGAGGGACAGGGGATGTGCGAGCAGTACTTC. It encodes CATEGQGMCEQYF.

The chain carries TRBV2 and TRBJ1-5, with D perhaps TRBD1 (5 bases). The CDR3 covers 18 residues. V was trimmed by 4 bases and J by 2 bases, leaving 21 bases between them. CDR1 SNHLY and CDR2 FYNNEI come from the germline V gene. The CDR3 here is CASSVNGALRGGNQPQHF. The CDR3, as DNA: TGTGCCAGCAGTGTTAATGGGGCCCTTAGGGGCGGCAATCAGCCCCAGCATTTT.

V is TRBV7-9 and J is TRBJ2-5; D is ambiguous. CDR1 SEHNR and CDR2 FQNEAQ come from the germline V gene (reference sequence). With 2 bases removed from V and 3 bases from J, the gap between germline ends came to 13 bases. The CDR3 is 15 residues long. The CDR3 reads CASSLNRQTEETQYF. CDR3 bases: TGTGCCAGCAGCTTAAATCGGCAGACCGAAGAGACCCAGTACTTC.

The rearrangement links TRBV7-2 to TRBJ1-5, with D tentatively TRBD1 (6 bases). The CDR3 has 15 residues. V was trimmed by 6 bases and J by 4 bases, leaving 16 bases between them. Germline CDR1 and CDR2: SGHTA and FQGNSA. The CDR3 loop reads CASSSRGVENQPQHF. The CDR3 nucleotides read TGTGCCAGCAGTTCCAGGGGAGTGGAAAATCAGCCCCAGCATTTT.

The V call is TRBV24-1, the J call TRBJ2-7; no definite D call. The CDR3 is 13 amino acids. Trimming pared 5 bases from V and 1 base from J, leaving 8 bases between. Germline loops: CDR1 KGHDR, CDR2 SFDVKD. The CDR3 nucleotides are TGTGCCACCAGTGGTGGGTCATCCTACGAGCAGTACTTC. Translation: CATSGGSSYEQYF.

This clonotype came up a few times. The chain uses TRBV6-1 and TRBJ1-1, with D possibly matching TRBD1 (5 bases). The germline V gene encodes CDR1 MNHNS and CDR2 SASEGT. Trimming left V 8 bases short and J 7 bases short, with 5 bases between. The CDR3 runs to 9 residues. The CDR3 loop is CASGGEAFF. The CDR3 DNA reads as TGTGCCAGCGGGGGTGAAGCTTTCTTT.

The rearrangement links TRBV29-1 to TRBJ2-3; D is perhaps TRBD2 (5 bases). This CDR3 has 14 amino acids. V shed 4 bases and J shed 4 bases, with 15 bases lying between them. Germline assignment: CDR1 SQVTM and CDR2 ANQGSEA. The CDR3 is CSVVEDSYPDTQYF. The CDR3 DNA sequence: TGCAGCGTTGTGGAGGATTCCTACCCAGATACGCAGTATTTT.

A few counts support this clonotype. V usage is TRBV5-1 and J usage is TRBJ1-1; 9 bases agree with TRBD1. Germline V gives CDR1 SGHRS, CDR2 YFSETQ. This CDR3 contains 14 residues. V shed 3 bases, J shed 4 bases, and the junction held 4 bases outside the gene matches. The CDR3 loop is CASSWTGDPTEAFF. CDR3 coding DNA: TGCGCCAGCAGCTGGACAGGGGACCCCACTGAAGCTTTCTTT.